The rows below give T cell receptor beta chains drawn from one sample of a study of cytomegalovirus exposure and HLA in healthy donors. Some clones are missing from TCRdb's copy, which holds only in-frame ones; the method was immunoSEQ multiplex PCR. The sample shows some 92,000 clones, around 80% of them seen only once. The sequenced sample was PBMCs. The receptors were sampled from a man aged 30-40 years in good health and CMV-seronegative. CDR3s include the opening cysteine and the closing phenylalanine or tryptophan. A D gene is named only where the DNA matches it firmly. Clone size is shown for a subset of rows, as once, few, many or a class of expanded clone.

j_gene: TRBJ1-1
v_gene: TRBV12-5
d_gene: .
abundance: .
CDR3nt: TGTGCTAGCGCCCCAGTCCCGGCGGGCACTGAAGCTTTCTTT
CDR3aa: CASAPVPAGTEAFF

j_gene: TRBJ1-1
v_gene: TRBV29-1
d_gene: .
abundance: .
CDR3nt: TGCAGCGCTTCGACAGAGAACACTGAAGCTTTCTTT
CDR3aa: CSASTENTEAFF

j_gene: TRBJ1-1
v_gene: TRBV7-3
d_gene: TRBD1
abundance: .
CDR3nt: TGTGCCAGCAGCCCCGGACAGGGCACGATGAACACTGAAGCTTTCTTT
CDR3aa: CASSPGQGTMNTEAFF

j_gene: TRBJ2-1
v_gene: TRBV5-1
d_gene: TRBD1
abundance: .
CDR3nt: TGCGCCAGCAGCGGGGGACAGGGGCTCTACAATGAGCAGTTCTTC
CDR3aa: CASSGGQGLYNEQFF

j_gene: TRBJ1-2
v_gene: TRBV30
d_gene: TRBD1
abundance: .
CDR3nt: TGTGCCTGTTACAGGGGTAACTATGGCTACACCTTC
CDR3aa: CACYRGNYGYTF

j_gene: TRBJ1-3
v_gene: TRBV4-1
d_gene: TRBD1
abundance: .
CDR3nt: TGCGCCAGCAGCCCCACGACAGGGGGTCTTGGAAACACCATATATTTT
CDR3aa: CASSPTTGGLGNTIYF

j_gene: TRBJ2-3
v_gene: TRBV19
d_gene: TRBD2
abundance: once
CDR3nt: TGTGCCAGTAGTATAAGCGGGGGGTCCGGAGATACGCAGTATTTT
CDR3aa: CASSISGGSGDTQYF

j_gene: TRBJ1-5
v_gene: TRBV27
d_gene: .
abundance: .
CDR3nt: TGTGCCAGCAGCCGAAAATCGAGCATGATGAATCAGCCCCAGCATTTT
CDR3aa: CASSRKSSMMNQPQHF

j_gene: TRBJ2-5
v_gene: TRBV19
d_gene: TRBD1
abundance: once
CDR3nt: TGTGCCAGTAGTGTCCCGGGACAGGGGCTACAAGAGACCCAGTACTTC
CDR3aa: CASSVPGQGLQETQYF

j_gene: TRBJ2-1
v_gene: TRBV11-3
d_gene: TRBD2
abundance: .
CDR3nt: TGTGCCAGCAGCTCCGGGGGGGGCCCAGGTGATGAGCAGTTCTTC
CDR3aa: CASSSGGGPGDEQFF

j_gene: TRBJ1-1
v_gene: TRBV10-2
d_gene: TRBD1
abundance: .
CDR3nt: TGCGCCAGCAGTGAGTCGAAGGACAGGGGATATCACACTGAAGCTTTCTTT
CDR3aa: CASSESKDRGYHTEAFF

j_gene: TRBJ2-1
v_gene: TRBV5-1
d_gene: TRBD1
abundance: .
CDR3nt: TGCGCCAGCAGCCTGGGACAGGGGGTCAATGAGCAGTTCTTC
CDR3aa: CASSLGQGVNEQFF

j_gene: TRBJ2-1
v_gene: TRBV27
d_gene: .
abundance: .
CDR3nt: TGTGCCTCCCGCCGGTCACTTAATGAGCAGTTCTTC
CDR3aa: CASRRSLNEQFF

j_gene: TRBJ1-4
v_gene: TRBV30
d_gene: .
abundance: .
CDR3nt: TGTGCCTGGAACCCACACCGCCGCCATAATGAAAAACTGTTTTTT
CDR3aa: CAWNPHRRHNEKLFF

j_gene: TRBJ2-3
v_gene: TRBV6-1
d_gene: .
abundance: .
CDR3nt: TGTGCCAGCAGTGAAAGGGGGGGTGAGGATACGCAGTATTTT
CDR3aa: CASSERGGEDTQYF

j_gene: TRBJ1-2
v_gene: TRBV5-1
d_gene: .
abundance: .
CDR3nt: TGCGCCAGCAGCTCCTCGGGACAAAGCGGCTACACCTTC
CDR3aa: CASSSSGQSGYTF

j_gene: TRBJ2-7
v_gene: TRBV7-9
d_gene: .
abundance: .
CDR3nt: TGTGCCAGCCTCTTAACCAGTTCCTACGAGCAGTACTTC
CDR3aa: CASLLTSSYEQYF

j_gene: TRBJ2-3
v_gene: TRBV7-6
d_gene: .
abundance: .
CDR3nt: TGTGCCAGCAGCTCCCGACCCTCTCACGGGGAAAGCACAGATACGCAGTATTTT
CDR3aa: CASSSRPSHGESTDTQYF